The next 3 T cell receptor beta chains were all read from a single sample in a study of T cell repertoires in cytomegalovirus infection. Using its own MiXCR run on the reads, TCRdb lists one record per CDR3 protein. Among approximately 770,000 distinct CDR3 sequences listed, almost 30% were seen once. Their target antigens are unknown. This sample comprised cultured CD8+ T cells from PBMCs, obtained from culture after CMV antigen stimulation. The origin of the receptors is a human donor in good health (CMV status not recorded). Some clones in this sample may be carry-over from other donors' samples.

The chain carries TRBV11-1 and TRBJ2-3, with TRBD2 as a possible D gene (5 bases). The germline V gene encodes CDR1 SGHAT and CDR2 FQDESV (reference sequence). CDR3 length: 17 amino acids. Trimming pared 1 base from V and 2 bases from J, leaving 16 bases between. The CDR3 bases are TGTGCCAGCAGCTTAGAAGAGGCCGGGGATATCACAGATACGCAGTATTTT. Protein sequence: CASSLEEAGDITDTQYF.

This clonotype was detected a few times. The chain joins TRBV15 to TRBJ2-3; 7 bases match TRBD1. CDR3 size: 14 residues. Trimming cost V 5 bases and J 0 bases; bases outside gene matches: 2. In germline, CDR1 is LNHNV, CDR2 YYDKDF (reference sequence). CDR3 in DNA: TGTGCCACCAGCGGGACAGCTAGCACAGATACGCAGTATTTT. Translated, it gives CATSGTASTDTQYF.

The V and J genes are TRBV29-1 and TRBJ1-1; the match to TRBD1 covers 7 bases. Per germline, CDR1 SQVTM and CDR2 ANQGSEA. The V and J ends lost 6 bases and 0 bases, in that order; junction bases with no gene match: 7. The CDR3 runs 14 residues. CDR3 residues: CSVTGEPMNTEAFF. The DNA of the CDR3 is TGCAGCGTCACAGGGGAGCCCATGAACACTGAAGCTTTCTTT.